A selection of T cell receptor beta chains follows, all from one sample in a study of T cell responses to AZD1222 COVID-19 vaccine. The table came from immunoSEQ multiplex PCR; TCRdb's copy has only in-frame clones and leaves some out. The sample lists roughly 67,000 clones, over 60% occurring once. This specimen consisted of peripheral blood, obtained on day 0 of AZD1222 vaccination. Receptor source: an adult in good health. Both conserved end residues are part of each CDR3. Fields, in order: V gene, clone size, D gene, J gene, CDR3 protein, CDR3 DNA. A D gene is named only where the DNA matches it firmly. Size tells how often a clone was seen (once, few, many) or the class of an expanded clone, and some rows leave it out.

V gene: TRBV6-1
clone size: -
D gene: -
J gene: TRBJ1-5
CDR3 protein: CASSDAQGTILPQHF
CDR3 DNA: TGTGCCAGCAGTGATGCCCAGGGGACGATTCTGCCCCAGCATTTT

V gene: TRBV6-5
clone size: -
D gene: -
J gene: TRBJ1-5
CDR3 protein: CASLSRQGVGQPQHF
CDR3 DNA: TGTGCCAGCTTATCCAGGCAGGGAGTAGGGCAGCCCCAGCATTTT

V gene: TRBV15
clone size: -
D gene: -
J gene: TRBJ1-2
CDR3 protein: CATSKGGADRALSRNYGYTF
CDR3 DNA: TGTGCCACCAGCAAGGGGGGCGCAGATCGCGCCCTTAGCCGTAACTATGGCTACACCTTC

V gene: TRBV19
clone size: -
D gene: TRBD2
J gene: TRBJ2-1
CDR3 protein: CASRGEGQIILGEQFF
CDR3 DNA: TGTGCCAGTAGGGGGGAGGGGCAGATCATCTTGGGTGAGCAGTTCTTC

V gene: TRBV5-6
clone size: -
D gene: TRBD1
J gene: TRBJ1-6
CDR3 protein: CASSFNRGPNSPLHF
CDR3 DNA: TGTGCCAGCAGCTTCAACAGGGGTCCCAATTCACCCCTCCACTTT

V gene: TRBV28
clone size: -
D gene: -
J gene: TRBJ1-1
CDR3 protein: CASSSGRRENTEAFF
CDR3 DNA: TGTGCCAGCAGTTCTGGCAGGCGAGAGAACACTGAAGCTTTCTTT

V gene: TRBV1
clone size: -
D gene: -
J gene: TRBJ2-7
CDR3 protein: CTSSPGRDSEQYF
CDR3 DNA: TGCACCAGCTCCCCGGGAAGGGATTCCGAGCAGTACTTC

V gene: TRBV11-3
clone size: -
D gene: -
J gene: TRBJ1-1
CDR3 protein: CASSVGQNTEAFF
CDR3 DNA: TGTGCCAGCAGCGTTGGACAGAACACTGAAGCTTTCTTT

V gene: TRBV7-2
clone size: -
D gene: TRBD2
J gene: TRBJ2-7
CDR3 protein: CASSLSSGGTISYEQYF
CDR3 DNA: TGTGCCAGCAGCTTGTCCAGCGGGGGGACCATATCCTACGAGCAGTACTTC

V gene: TRBV9
clone size: -
D gene: -
J gene: TRBJ1-1
CDR3 protein: CASRAETENTEAFF
CDR3 DNA: TGTGCCAGCAGGGCCGAGACAGAGAACACTGAAGCTTTCTTT

V gene: TRBV5-1
clone size: -
D gene: -
J gene: TRBJ1-3
CDR3 protein: CASSPRAGSGNTIYF
CDR3 DNA: TGCGCCAGCAGCCCTAGGGCAGGTTCTGGAAACACCATATATTTT

V gene: TRBV5-1
clone size: -
D gene: -
J gene: TRBJ1-2
CDR3 protein: CASSLDSLRTNYGYTF
CDR3 DNA: TGCGCCAGCAGCTTGGATTCTTTAAGAACTAACTATGGCTACACCTTC

V gene: TRBV19
clone size: medium-sized
D gene: -
J gene: TRBJ1-2
CDR3 protein: CASSTGRIYGYTF
CDR3 DNA: TGTGCCAGTAGTACGGGACGGATATATGGCTACACCTTC

V gene: TRBV10-3
clone size: -
D gene: TRBD2
J gene: TRBJ2-7
CDR3 protein: CAIRDSGGGYEQYF
CDR3 DNA: TGTGCCATCAGGGATAGCGGGGGAGGCTACGAGCAGTACTTC

V gene: TRBV11-3
clone size: once
D gene: -
J gene: TRBJ2-3
CDR3 protein: CASSPSSSGSPDTQYF
CDR3 DNA: TGTGCCAGCAGCCCTAGTTCCAGCGGATCTCCAGATACGCAGTATTTT

V gene: TRBV3-1/TRBV3-2
clone size: few
D gene: TRBD2
J gene: TRBJ2-2
CDR3 protein: CASSGPGLAAGELFF
CDR3 DNA: TGTGCCAGCAGCGGCCCGGGACTAGCGGCCGGGGAGCTGTTTTTT

V gene: TRBV7-8
clone size: -
D gene: -
J gene: TRBJ1-2
CDR3 protein: CASSLGKGSPMGDGYTF
CDR3 DNA: TGTGCCAGCAGCTTGGGAAAGGGCAGCCCCATGGGGGATGGCTACACCTTC

V gene: TRBV5-5
clone size: -
D gene: -
J gene: TRBJ1-4
CDR3 protein: CASSLMGIANEKLFF
CDR3 DNA: TGTGCCAGCAGCTTGATGGGGATTGCTAATGAAAAACTGTTTTTT

V gene: TRBV6-2/TRBV6-3
clone size: -
D gene: -
J gene: TRBJ1-6
CDR3 protein: CASSYSGGDYSPLHF
CDR3 DNA: TGTGCCAGCAGTTACTCGGGGGGCGATTATTCACCCCTCCACTTT

V gene: TRBV2
clone size: -
D gene: TRBD2
J gene: TRBJ2-1
CDR3 protein: CASKLAGYNEQFF
CDR3 DNA: TGTGCCAGCAAACTAGCGGGCTACAATGAGCAGTTCTTC

V gene: TRBV6-5
clone size: -
D gene: TRBD2
J gene: TRBJ2-1
CDR3 protein: CASSSTSHNEQFF
CDR3 DNA: TGTGCCAGCAGTTCGACTAGCCACAATGAGCAGTTCTTC

V gene: TRBV5-1
clone size: -
D gene: -
J gene: TRBJ1-2
CDR3 protein: CASSLGGNYGYTF
CDR3 DNA: TGCGCCAGCAGCTTGGGCGGAAACTATGGCTACACCTTC